This record concerns one TCR beta chain sequence. The source of the sample is a study of control samples from healthy donors and cancer patients. Method: immunoSEQ multiplex PCR; TCRdb's copy keeps in-frame clones and lacks some. This sample has 100,000 to 150,000 clones, with roughly 87% found just once. The ends were cut back, 4 bases at V and 6 bases at J, with 18 bases in the middle. CDR1 and CDR2 from the germline V gene are KGHSH and LQKENI. The CDR3 spans 15 residues. This sequence was found in a young man in good health. The chain employs TRBV18 and TRBJ1-1, with D tentatively TRBD1 (5 bases). The sequencing input was blood. CDR3 in amino acids: CASSQNAGPGPEAFF. The CDR3 region has the DNA TGTGCCAGCTCACAAAATGCGGGGCCAGGCCCTGAAGCTTTCTTT.